The 27 T cell receptor beta chains below come from one sample, sequenced in a study of T cell responses to AZD1222 COVID-19 vaccine. Measured with immunoSEQ multiplex PCR; TCRdb has only the in-frame clones, and not every one. The data contain some 100,000 clones, 88% of them singletons. The sample in question was peripheral blood, obtained on day 0 of AZD1222 vaccination. These receptors all stem from an adult in good health.

This clone has just one count. The chain joins TRBV7-6 to TRBJ1-1, with no clear D. Germline loops: CDR1 SGHVS, CDR2 FNYEAQ. The CDR3 runs 16 residues. V lost 2 bases to trimming and J lost 3 bases, with 16 bases between them. The CDR3 reads CASSLSGIPPHTEAFF. Here the CDR3 DNA reads TGTGCCAGCAGCTTAAGTGGTATTCCCCCACACACTGAAGCTTTCTTT.

The V call is TRBV19, the J call TRBJ1-2; D unresolved. The V and J ends lost 8 bases and 4 bases respectively, with 20 bases between them. CDR3 length equals 15 residues. CDR1 is LNHDA, CDR2 SQIVND, per germline (reference sequence). The CDR3 DNA reads as TGTGCCAGTGGGTTGCAGGCCCGACAAATCTATGGCTACACCTTC. This gives the protein CASGLQARQIYGYTF.

This CDR3 is CASGEAYNEQFF. The CDR3 nucleotides read TGTGCCAGTGGTGAGGCCTACAATGAGCAGTTCTTC. The chain has TRBV7-2 and TRBJ2-1, with D unresolved. CDR1 SGHTA and CDR2 FQGNSA come from the germline V gene. V lost 9 bases and J lost 2, with 8 bases in between. This CDR3 spans 12 amino acids.

The gene calls are TRBV30 and TRBJ2-7, with 8 bases aligning to TRBD2. Unmatched junction bases numbered 8, after V lost 1 base and J lost 9 bases. This CDR3 is built from 13 residues. Germline CDR1 is GTSNPN and CDR2 is SVGIG (reference sequence). The CDR3 is CAWSDVASGWQYF. The CDR3 coding sequence is TGTGCCTGGAGTGATGTGGCTAGCGGGTGGCAGTACTTC. The whole variable domain, filled in from reference TRBV30 and TRBJ2-7, reads SQTIHQWPATLVQPVGSPLSLECTVEGTSNPNLYWYRQAAGRGLQLLFYSVGIGQISSEVPQNLSASRPQDRQFILSSKKLLLSDSGFYLCAWSDVASGWQYFGPGTRLTVT.

This chain links TRBV4-3 with TRBJ1-1; D gene ambiguous. V shed 4 bases and J shed 9 bases, with 15 bases lying between them. Germline V lookup: CDR1 LGHNA, CDR2 YSLEER. The CDR3 runs to 13 residues. This CDR3 reads CASSLTRGRQAFF. Here the CDR3 DNA reads TGCGCCAGCAGCCTCACTCGAGGCAGGCAAGCTTTCTTT.

The chain links TRBV11-2 to TRBJ1-2, with D unresolved. V was clipped by 4 bases and J by 6 bases, with 18 bases between them. Germline V gene data show CDR1 as SGHAT and CDR2 as FQNNGV. CDR3 length equals 15 residues. Here the CDR3 reads CASSSLRATGDGYTF. As DNA, the CDR3 is TGTGCCAGCAGCTCCCTCCGGGCCACGGGAGATGGCTACACCTTC.

Worth noting for this clone: In the same sample, other DNA sequences code for this CDR3. The CDR3 DNA reads as TGTGCCAGCAGCCAAGAGAGGGGAAGCACTGAAGCTTTCTTT. Amino acids: CASSQERGSTEAFF. This chain connects TRBV14 to TRBJ1-1, with D tentatively TRBD1 (5 bases). V was trimmed by 0 bases and J by 4 bases, leaving 9 bases between them. The CDR3 runs 14 residues. Germline CDR1 is SGHDN and CDR2 is FVKESK.

The chain couples TRBV15 to TRBJ2-1, with 11 bases fitting TRBD1. V lost 8 bases to trimming and J lost 6 bases; unmatched junction nucleotides: 18. The germline V gene has CDR1 LNHNV and CDR2 YYDKDF (reference sequence). This CDR3 comprises 18 residues. CDR3: CATGSNLGGQGESNEQFF. The CDR3 nucleotides read TGTGCCACCGGCTCAAACCTCGGGGGACAGGGGGAGAGCAATGAGCAGTTCTTC.

The chain recombines TRBV4-1 with TRBJ2-1; tentatively, D is TRBD2 (5 bases). The CDR3 sequence is 17 residues long. Trimming cost V 1 base and J 2 bases, with 15 bases left between them. The germline V gene has CDR1 MGHRA and CDR2 YSYEKL. The CDR3 nucleotides are TGCGCCAGCAGCCAAGTTAGGACCTACGGGACCTACAATGAGCAGTTCTTC. The encoded protein is CASSQVRTYGTYNEQFF.

CDR3 amino acids: CAISERGVGGYSNQPQHF. CDR3 nucleotides: TGTGCCATCAGTGAGAGAGGGGTTGGGGGTTATAGCAATCAGCCCCAGCATTTT. The V and J genes are TRBV10-3 and TRBJ1-5; weak D call: TRBD1 (5 bases). Per germline, CDR1 ENHRY and CDR2 SYGVKD. Trimming stripped 2 bases from V and 0 bases from J, with 17 bases between. The CDR3 is 18 amino acids.

The J gene is TRBJ2-3, the V gene TRBV28; 7 bases are shared with TRBD2. Trimming removed 4 bases from V and 0 bases from J; junction bases left unmatched: 1. CDR1 is MDHEN, CDR2 SYDVKM, per germline. This CDR3 spans 14 amino acids. This CDR3 is CASSSSGSTDTQYF. The CDR3 DNA reads TGTGCCAGCAGTTCTAGCGGAAGCACAGATACGCAGTATTTT.

The chain links TRBV2 to TRBJ2-3; a weak D match, TRBD1 (6 bases). Germline values: CDR1 SNHLY, CDR2 FYNNEI. V lost 11 bases to trimming and J lost 0 bases, with 12 bases between them. The CDR3 extends over 13 amino acids. CDR3 amino acids: CASPDSSTDTQYF. For the CDR3, the DNA is TGTGCCTCTCCGGACAGTAGCACAGATACGCAGTATTTT.

The chain couples TRBV28 to TRBJ2-5; D is undetermined. The CDR3 consists of 15 residues. Germline V CDR1 and CDR2: MDHEN, SYDVKM. Trimming removed 6 bases at V and 5 bases at J, with 19 bases between. The CDR3 nucleotides are TGTGCCAGCAGCCCTAATTATGGGGTTGTGGAGACCCAGTACTTC. This sequence encodes CASSPNYGVVETQYF.

The chain is built from TRBV21-1 and TRBJ2-3; TRBD1 is taken as the D call from the table, unchecked against the DNA. TRBV21-1 is marked as a pseudogene. The CDR3 extends over 16 amino acids. The CDR3 bases are TGTGCCAGCAGCAAACGGGACAGGGTGGGCACAGATACGCAGTATTTT. As protein: CASSKRDRVGTDTQYF.

The V call is TRBV7-9, the J call TRBJ2-7; TRBD2 might be the D (6 bases). V shed 4 bases and J shed 2 bases, with 15 bases lying between them. There are 15 residues in the CDR3. Germline V lookup: CDR1 SEHNR, CDR2 FQNEAQ (reference sequence). The CDR3 nucleotides read TGTGCCAGCAGCTCACCGGGACTCGTGACCTACGAGCAGTACTTC. This gives the protein CASSSPGLVTYEQYF.

This clone was seen a few times. This chain connects TRBV6-2 or TRBV6-3 to TRBJ2-3, with 7 bases lining up with TRBD2. J was trimmed by 3 bases and V by 8 bases; bases with no gene match: 11. This CDR3 has 15 amino acids. Germline assignment: CDR1 MNHEY and CDR2 SVGEGT. The CDR3 nucleotides read TGTGCCAGCGGCCGCGGGGAGGGCCCGACAGATACGCAGTATTTT. This encodes CASGRGEGPTDTQYF.

This clone came up a few times. The chain employs TRBV2 and TRBJ2-1; 8 nucleotides match TRBD2. CDR1 and CDR2 (germline): SNHLY, FYNNEI. This CDR3 spans 14 amino acids. Unmatched junction bases numbered 12, after V lost 7 bases and J lost 10 bases. CDR3 nucleotides: TGTGCCAGCATGCTAGCGGGCGTTCGTTGGGAGCAGTTCTTC. This sequence encodes CASMLAGVRWEQFF.

J is TRBJ1-5 and V is TRBV15; D gene unclear. The germline V gene encodes CDR1 LNHNV and CDR2 YYDKDF (reference sequence). The CDR3 length is 16 residues. V lost 3 bases and J 4 bases, leaving 16 bases between the germline ends. CDR3 loop: CATSSPGGRGNQPQHF. The CDR3, as DNA: TGTGCCACCAGCAGCCCCGGAGGGCGCGGGAATCAGCCCCAGCATTTT. Looking up the rest from reference TRBV15 and TRBJ1-5 gives the full variable domain: DAMVIQNPRYQVTQFGKPVTLSCSQTLNHNVMYWYQQKSSQAPKLLFHYYDKDFNNEADTPDNFQSRRPNTSFCFLDIRSPGLGDTAMYLCATSSPGGRGNQPQHFGDGTRLSIL.

The CDR3 DNA follows: TGTGCCAGCAGCTTGGGGGCAGCCACATCGATTGGTCCAGATACGCAGTATTTT. Translation: CASSLGAATSIGPDTQYF. The V gene is TRBV5-6, the J gene TRBJ2-3, with D hard to call. The germline V gene has CDR1 SGHDT and CDR2 YYEEEE. V lost 0 bases and J 4 bases, leaving 21 bases between the germline ends. The CDR3 consists of 18 residues. The entire variable domain, with the rest obtained from reference TRBV5-6 and TRBJ2-3, is as follows: DAGVTQSPTHLIKTRGQQVTLRCSPKSGHDTVSWYQQALGQGPQFIFQYYEEEERQRGNFPDRFSGHQFPNYSSELNVNALLLGDSALYLCASSLGAATSIGPDTQYFGPGTRLTVL.

The chain combines TRBV10-3 with TRBJ1-4; a possible D gene is TRBD1 (6 bases). V was clipped by 2 bases and J by 7 bases, with 17 bases between them. The CDR3 is 16 amino acids. The germline V gene has CDR1 ENHRY and CDR2 SYGVKD. CDR3 in DNA: TGTGCCATCAGTGAGGGGTTGGGACAAACACCTGAAAAACTGTTTTTT. Protein: CAISEGLGQTPEKLFF.

V is TRBV19 and J is TRBJ1-5; 9 nucleotides line up with TRBD1. This CDR3 contains 15 residues. Germline trimming cut 3 bases from V and 7 bases from J; bases unmatched to any gene: 7. Per germline, CDR1 LNHDA and CDR2 SQIVND (reference sequence). CDR3: CASSIQDRGGQPQHF. CDR3 DNA sequence: TGTGCCAGTAGTATCCAGGACAGGGGTGGGCAGCCCCAGCATTTT.

The chain combines TRBV15 with TRBJ2-1; 9 bases line up with TRBD2. Trimming took 1 base from V and 9 from J; bases not matched to a gene: 7. CDR3 length: 15 residues. Germline V gene sequence: CDR1 LNHNV, CDR2 YYDKDF (reference sequence). As DNA, the CDR3 is TGTGCCACCAGCAGAGTAACTAGCGGGCAGTTTGAGCAGTTCTTC. Encoded protein: CATSRVTSGQFEQFF.

This clone was counted between two and nine times. The gene calls are TRBV29-1 and TRBJ2-2, with TRBD2 matching 7 bases. Germline CDR1 reads SQVTM; CDR2 reads ANQGSEA. This CDR3 spans 16 amino acids. V was pared by 4 bases and J by 5 bases, with 13 bases of the junction left unmatched. CDR3 in amino acids: CSVGHELAELTGELFF. CDR3 in DNA: TGCAGCGTTGGGCACGAGCTAGCGGAACTAACCGGGGAGCTGTTTTTT.

This clone appeared a few times. The rearrangement joins TRBV11-2 to TRBJ2-2; 9 bases fit TRBD2. The germline CDR1 and CDR2 sequences are SGHAT and FQNNGV. This CDR3 contains 19 residues. The ends lost 1 base at V and 5 bases at J; junction bases unmatched: 14. CDR3 sequence reads: CASSLARGSGRLTTGELFF. The CDR3 DNA is TGTGCCAGCAGCTTAGCACGGGGTAGCGGGAGACTTACGACCGGGGAGCTGTTTTTT.

This clone was observed once. At one boundary the junction diverges from the germline segment, which might be a read error. The chain carries TRBV11-1 and TRBJ1-5; D is ambiguous. Germline loops: CDR1 SGHAT, CDR2 FQDESV (reference sequence). There are 13 residues in the CDR3. CDR3 sequence reads: CASSQDGNQPRHF. As DNA, the CDR3 is TGTGCCAGCAGCCAGGACGGCAATCAGCCCCGGCATTTT.

This clone was observed once. The CDR3: CASRRTYRDGELFF. In DNA form, the CDR3 reads TGTGCCAGCAGAAGGACTTACCGAGACGGGGAGCTGTTTTTT. The chain couples TRBV7-3 to TRBJ2-2; D might be TRBD2 (5 bases). The CDR3 covers 14 residues. The germline V and J ends were trimmed by 6 bases and 7 bases, with 15 bases remaining between them. The germline CDR1 and CDR2 sequences are SGHTA and FQGTGA.

The chain uses TRBV2 and TRBJ1-1; 9 nucleotides align to TRBD1. The length of the CDR3 is 18 residues. CDR1 SNHLY and CDR2 FYNNEI come from the germline V gene. V lost 0 bases, J lost 5 bases, and 13 bases stayed unmatched. The CDR3 sequence is CASSEAGISGTGRTEAFF. The DNA of the CDR3 is TGTGCCAGCAGTGAAGCGGGAATCTCGGGGACAGGGAGGACTGAAGCTTTCTTT.